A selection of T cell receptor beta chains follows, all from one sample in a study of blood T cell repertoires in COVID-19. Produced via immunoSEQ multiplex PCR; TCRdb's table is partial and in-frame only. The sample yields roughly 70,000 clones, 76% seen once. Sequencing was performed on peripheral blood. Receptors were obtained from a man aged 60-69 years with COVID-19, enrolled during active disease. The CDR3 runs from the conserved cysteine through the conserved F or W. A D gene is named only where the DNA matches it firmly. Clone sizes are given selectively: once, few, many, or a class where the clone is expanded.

cdr3_aa: CASRQTGPRDTQYF
cdr3_nt: TGTGCCAGTAGGCAGACAGGGCCTAGAGATACGCAGTATTTT
d_call: TRBD1
clone_size: .
v_call: TRBV19
j_call: TRBJ2-3

cdr3_aa: CASRGGPAADTQYF
cdr3_nt: TGCGCCAGCAGGGGGGGGCCCGCGGCGGATACGCAGTATTTT
d_call: .
clone_size: few
v_call: TRBV5-1
j_call: TRBJ2-3

cdr3_aa: CAWSVTGGIQYF
cdr3_nt: TGTGCCTGGAGTGTAACCGGGGGCATTCAGTACTTC
d_call: .
clone_size: .
v_call: TRBV30
j_call: TRBJ2-4

cdr3_aa: CASSSQGFGEKLFF
cdr3_nt: TGTGCCAGCAGCAGTCAGGGATTTGGGGAAAAACTGTTTTTT
d_call: .
clone_size: .
v_call: TRBV5-5
j_call: TRBJ1-4

cdr3_aa: CASSDLTSGGSDTQYF
cdr3_nt: TGTGCCAGCAGCGACCTGACTAGCGGGGGCTCAGATACGCAGTATTTT
d_call: TRBD2
clone_size: .
v_call: TRBV9
j_call: TRBJ2-3

cdr3_aa: CASSEGPWETQYF
cdr3_nt: TGTGCCAGCAGTGAGGGCCCGTGGGAGACCCAGTACTTC
d_call: .
clone_size: .
v_call: TRBV6-1
j_call: TRBJ2-5

cdr3_aa: CASSLGLQETQYF
cdr3_nt: TGTGCCAGCAGCTTAGGGCTACAGGAGACCCAGTACTTC
d_call: .
clone_size: .
v_call: TRBV9
j_call: TRBJ2-5

cdr3_aa: CASSQELGQQETQYF
cdr3_nt: TGTGCCAGCAGCCAAGAGTTGGGACAGCAAGAGACCCAGTACTTC
d_call: TRBD1
clone_size: .
v_call: TRBV4-2
j_call: TRBJ2-5

cdr3_aa: CASSFTGLDTEAFF
cdr3_nt: TGCGCCAGCAGCTTCACAGGGTTGGACACTGAAGCTTTCTTT
d_call: .
clone_size: .
v_call: TRBV5-1
j_call: TRBJ1-1

cdr3_aa: CASSPGLTNQPQHF
cdr3_nt: TGTGCCAGCAGCCCTGGCCTCACCAATCAGCCCCAGCATTTT
d_call: .
clone_size: few
v_call: TRBV27
j_call: TRBJ1-5

cdr3_aa: CASSQGQQDTQYF
cdr3_nt: TGTGCCAGCAGCCAAGGACAGCAAGATACCCAGTACTTC
d_call: .
clone_size: .
v_call: TRBV3-1/TRBV3-2
j_call: TRBJ2-5

cdr3_aa: CASSRSGAGETQYF
cdr3_nt: TGTGCCAGTAGTCGTAGTGGGGCCGGGGAGACCCAGTACTTC
d_call: .
clone_size: .
v_call: TRBV19
j_call: TRBJ2-5

cdr3_aa: CASSRRGGAVGEQYF
cdr3_nt: TGTGCCAGCAGTCGCCGCGGCGGGGCGGTGGGGGAGCAGTACTTC
d_call: .
clone_size: .
v_call: TRBV27
j_call: TRBJ2-7

cdr3_aa: CASNQGEGETQYF
cdr3_nt: TGTGCCAGCAACCAAGGTGAGGGAGAGACCCAGTACTTC
d_call: .
clone_size: .
v_call: TRBV3-1/TRBV3-2
j_call: TRBJ2-5

cdr3_aa: CASREGTEETQYF
cdr3_nt: TGCGCCAGCAGGGAAGGGACAGAAGAGACCCAGTACTTC
d_call: TRBD1
clone_size: .
v_call: TRBV5-1
j_call: TRBJ2-5

cdr3_aa: CASSQEGGQGYEQYF
cdr3_nt: TGTGCCAGCAGCCAAGAGGGGGGACAGGGGTACGAGCAGTACTTC
d_call: TRBD1
clone_size: .
v_call: TRBV3-1/TRBV3-2
j_call: TRBJ2-7

cdr3_aa: CASSSGQGLDGYTF
cdr3_nt: TGCGCCAGCAGCTCGGGACAGGGATTGGATGGCTACACCTTC
d_call: TRBD1
clone_size: .
v_call: TRBV5-1
j_call: TRBJ1-2

cdr3_aa: CASFRGSTDTQYF
cdr3_nt: TGTGCCAGTTTTAGGGGATCCACAGATACGCAGTATTTT
d_call: .
clone_size: .
v_call: TRBV7-9
j_call: TRBJ2-3

cdr3_aa: CASSPSGLGSREQYF
cdr3_nt: TGTGCCAGCAGTCCCTCGGGACTAGGGAGCCGCGAGCAGTACTTC
d_call: TRBD2
clone_size: .
v_call: TRBV7-9
j_call: TRBJ2-7

cdr3_aa: CASSLASQETQYF
cdr3_nt: TGTGCCAGCAGCTTAGCCAGCCAAGAGACCCAGTACTTC
d_call: .
clone_size: .
v_call: TRBV7-7
j_call: TRBJ2-5

cdr3_aa: CASSWGGGLNTEAFF
cdr3_nt: TGCGCCAGCAGCTGGGGCGGGGGTCTGAACACTGAAGCTTTCTTT
d_call: .
clone_size: .
v_call: TRBV5-1
j_call: TRBJ1-1

cdr3_aa: CASSPDRGFSDTQYF
cdr3_nt: TGTGCCAGCAGTCCGGACAGGGGATTCTCAGATACGCAGTATTTT
d_call: TRBD1
clone_size: .
v_call: TRBV6-4
j_call: TRBJ2-3

cdr3_aa: CASSQDGQGGSTEAFF
cdr3_nt: TGTGCCAGCAGCCAAGACGGACAGGGGGGGAGCACTGAAGCTTTCTTT
d_call: TRBD1
clone_size: .
v_call: TRBV14
j_call: TRBJ1-1

cdr3_aa: CASSLGSGIRRKTEAFF
cdr3_nt: TGTGCCAGCAGCTTAGGTTCGGGAATACGTAGAAAGACTGAAGCTTTCTTT
d_call: .
clone_size: .
v_call: TRBV7-9
j_call: TRBJ1-1

cdr3_aa: CASSLGLAPVLEQFF
cdr3_nt: TGCGCCAGCAGCCTCGGACTAGCGCCCGTGCTTGAGCAGTTCTTC
d_call: TRBD2
clone_size: .
v_call: TRBV5-1
j_call: TRBJ2-1

cdr3_aa: CASRDGGWYGYTF
cdr3_nt: TGTGCCAGCAGGGACGGGGGATGGTATGGCTACACCTTC
d_call: .
clone_size: .
v_call: TRBV28
j_call: TRBJ1-2

cdr3_aa: CAISEDRAGANVLTF
cdr3_nt: TGTGCCATCAGTGAGGACAGGGCTGGGGCCAACGTCCTGACTTTC
d_call: TRBD1
clone_size: .
v_call: TRBV10-3
j_call: TRBJ2-6

cdr3_aa: CASGLGLAAYNEQFF
cdr3_nt: TGTGCTAGTGGTTTAGGACTAGCGGCCTACAATGAGCAGTTCTTC
d_call: TRBD2
clone_size: .
v_call: TRBV12-5
j_call: TRBJ2-1

cdr3_aa: CASSSRPDSSSYEQYF
cdr3_nt: TGCGCCAGCAGCTCCCGCCCGGACTCGAGCTCCTACGAGCAGTACTTC
d_call: .
clone_size: .
v_call: TRBV5-1
j_call: TRBJ2-7

cdr3_aa: CASSGTANYGYTF
cdr3_nt: TGTGCCAGCAGTGGGACAGCTAACTATGGCTACACCTTC
d_call: TRBD1
clone_size: once
v_call: TRBV12-3/TRBV12-4
j_call: TRBJ1-2

cdr3_aa: CASSGGPDSGANVLTF
cdr3_nt: TGCGCCAGCAGCGGAGGTCCGGACTCTGGGGCCAACGTCCTGACTTTC
d_call: .
clone_size: .
v_call: TRBV5-1
j_call: TRBJ2-6

cdr3_aa: CASSPRRGRTGELFF
cdr3_nt: TGTGCCAGCAGTCCTCGCAGGGGGAGAACCGGGGAGCTGTTTTTT
d_call: TRBD1
clone_size: .
v_call: TRBV6-6
j_call: TRBJ2-2

cdr3_aa: CASSIRAGVYTQYF
cdr3_nt: TGTGCCAGCAGTATCCGGGCCGGGGTTTATACGCAGTATTTT
d_call: .
clone_size: once
v_call: TRBV27
j_call: TRBJ2-3

cdr3_aa: CATSGVGAGGANVLTF
cdr3_nt: TGTGCCACCAGTGGTGTAGGGGCAGGGGGGGCCAACGTCCTGACTTTC
d_call: .
clone_size: .
v_call: TRBV24-1
j_call: TRBJ2-6

cdr3_aa: CASIEGATDSPLHF
cdr3_nt: TGTGCCAGCATCGAGGGGGCGACGGATTCACCCCTCCACTTT
d_call: TRBD1
clone_size: once
v_call: TRBV28
j_call: TRBJ1-6

cdr3_aa: CATRRGLGAEAFF
cdr3_nt: TGTGCCACCAGGAGGGGGCTGGGTGCTGAAGCTTTCTTT
d_call: TRBD1
clone_size: .
v_call: TRBV24-1
j_call: TRBJ1-1

cdr3_aa: CASSSGGGLDEKLFF
cdr3_nt: TGTGCCAGCAGCAGCGGGGGCGGGTTGGATGAAAAACTGTTTTTT
d_call: .
clone_size: .
v_call: TRBV7-9
j_call: TRBJ1-4

cdr3_aa: CSVVTSGNMGTQYF
cdr3_nt: TGCAGCGTTGTGACTAGCGGGAATATGGGTACGCAGTATTTT
d_call: TRBD2
clone_size: .
v_call: TRBV29-1
j_call: TRBJ2-3

cdr3_aa: CATGTSGTDTQYF
cdr3_nt: TGTGCCACTGGGACTAGCGGAACAGATACGCAGTATTTT
d_call: TRBD2
clone_size: .
v_call: TRBV24-1
j_call: TRBJ2-3

cdr3_aa: CASSSRQGGGTQYF
cdr3_nt: TGTGCCAGTAGCTCGAGACAGGGGGGAGGTACGCAGTATTTT
d_call: TRBD1
clone_size: .
v_call: TRBV19
j_call: TRBJ2-3

cdr3_aa: CASSIQGIGTQPQHF
cdr3_nt: TGTGCCAGCAGTATACAGGGGATAGGAACTCAGCCCCAGCATTTT
d_call: TRBD1
clone_size: .
v_call: TRBV28
j_call: TRBJ1-5

cdr3_aa: CASSRDILSPGTYF
cdr3_nt: TGTGCCAGCAGCAGGGACATTCTTTCCCCTGGTACGTACTTC
d_call: .
clone_size: .
v_call: TRBV3-1/TRBV3-2
j_call: TRBJ2-7

cdr3_aa: CASSQGSGEKLFF
cdr3_nt: TGTGCCAGCTCCCAGGGGTCGGGTGAAAAACTGTTTTTT
d_call: .
clone_size: .
v_call: TRBV18
j_call: TRBJ1-4

cdr3_aa: CASSLLAGARDEQYF
cdr3_nt: TGTGCCAGCAGCTTACTAGCGGGAGCAAGGGACGAGCAGTACTTC
d_call: TRBD2
clone_size: .
v_call: TRBV13
j_call: TRBJ2-7

cdr3_aa: CASSVGVTAGIDYGYTF
cdr3_nt: TGTGCCAGCAGCGTAGGAGTAACGGCGGGGATTGACTATGGCTACACCTTC
d_call: .
clone_size: few
v_call: TRBV9
j_call: TRBJ1-2

cdr3_aa: CASSVAPQGFPIYF
cdr3_nt: TGTGCCAGCAGCGTAGCTCCGCAGGGGTTTCCCATATATTTT
d_call: .
clone_size: .
v_call: TRBV9
j_call: TRBJ1-3

cdr3_aa: CASSLVSGTGDADTQYF
cdr3_nt: TGCGCCAGCAGTTTGGTTTCCGGGACAGGGGATGCAGATACGCAGTATTTT
d_call: TRBD1
clone_size: few
v_call: TRBV5-1
j_call: TRBJ2-3

cdr3_aa: CASSFGEREQYF
cdr3_nt: TGTGCCAGCAGTTTCGGGGAACGCGAGCAGTACTTC
d_call: .
clone_size: .
v_call: TRBV12-3/TRBV12-4
j_call: TRBJ2-7

cdr3_aa: CASSLTSYNEQFF
cdr3_nt: TGTGCCAGCAGCTTAACATCATACAATGAGCAGTTCTTC
d_call: .
clone_size: .
v_call: TRBV7-2
j_call: TRBJ2-1

cdr3_aa: CASSQGPLSSGGARSPDTQYF
cdr3_nt: TGTGCCAGCAGCCAAGGCCCTCTCAGTAGCGGGGGGGCTCGTTCCCCAGATACGCAGTATTTT
d_call: TRBD2
clone_size: .
v_call: TRBV3-1/TRBV3-2
j_call: TRBJ2-3

cdr3_aa: CASTQDSSNTEAFF
cdr3_nt: TGTGCCAGCACCCAGGACAGCTCGAACACTGAAGCTTTCTTT
d_call: .
clone_size: .
v_call: TRBV11-2
j_call: TRBJ1-1

cdr3_aa: CASSQGTSYEQYF
cdr3_nt: TGTGCCAGCTCCCAAGGGACTTCCTACGAGCAGTACTTC
d_call: .
clone_size: .
v_call: TRBV18
j_call: TRBJ2-7

cdr3_aa: CASSLGQGNNNEQYF
cdr3_nt: TGTGCCAGCTCACTGGGACAGGGGAATAACAACGAGCAGTACTTC
d_call: TRBD1
clone_size: .
v_call: TRBV18
j_call: TRBJ2-7

cdr3_aa: CASSQGAGEQYF
cdr3_nt: TGCGCCAGCAGCCAAGGGGCGGGGGAGCAGTACTTC
d_call: .
clone_size: .
v_call: TRBV4-1
j_call: TRBJ2-7

cdr3_aa: CASSRVGQETQYF
cdr3_nt: TGCGCCAGCAGCAGGGTGGGGCAAGAGACCCAGTACTTC
d_call: .
clone_size: .
v_call: TRBV10-2
j_call: TRBJ2-5

cdr3_aa: CASSPRTGVYNEQFF
cdr3_nt: TGTGCCAGCAGCCCCCGGACAGGGGTTTACAATGAGCAGTTCTTC
d_call: TRBD1
clone_size: once
v_call: TRBV9
j_call: TRBJ2-1

cdr3_aa: CASSFTTDRDSNQPQHF
cdr3_nt: TGTGCCAGCAGCTTTACTACGGACAGGGATAGCAATCAGCCCCAGCATTTT
d_call: TRBD1
clone_size: few
v_call: TRBV5-6
j_call: TRBJ1-5

cdr3_aa: CAWSAGSEGEQFF
cdr3_nt: TGTGCCTGGAGTGCAGGTAGCGAAGGCGAGCAGTTCTTC
d_call: .
clone_size: few
v_call: TRBV30
j_call: TRBJ2-1

cdr3_aa: CSVEVLVKTYNEQFF
cdr3_nt: TGCAGCGTTGAAGTACTAGTGAAAACCTACAATGAGCAGTTCTTC
d_call: .
clone_size: .
v_call: TRBV29-1
j_call: TRBJ2-1

cdr3_aa: CASSSQVAEEKLFF
cdr3_nt: TGTGCCAGCAGCTCACAGGTTGCGGAGGAAAAACTGTTTTTT
d_call: .
clone_size: few
v_call: TRBV14
j_call: TRBJ1-4